A selection of T cell receptor beta chains follows, all from one sample in a study of blood T cell repertoires in COVID-19. The assay was immunoSEQ multiplex PCR, and TCRdb's table has in-frame clones only and misses some. The profile shows roughly 250,000 clones, about 85% of them singletons. The sample comprised peripheral blood. The receptors stem from a human donor with COVID-19, enrolled during active disease. The donor label of this sample is uncertain. CDR3s include the opening cysteine and the closing phenylalanine or tryptophan. Each record gives: V gene, D gene, J gene, clone size, CDR3 DNA, CDR3 protein. The D gene is left open where the match is weak. Only part of the rows carry a size: once, few, many, or a class if the clone is expanded.

>TRBV10-3|NA|TRBJ2-1|NA
TGTGCCATCAGTTCTAGTCTCCCTTCCGGTGAGCAGTTCTTC
CAISSSLPSGEQFF
>TRBV29-1|TRBD2|TRBJ2-1|NA
TGCAGCGTCGGACTAGCGGGAGTCGGTGAGCAGTTCTTC
CSVGLAGVGEQFF
>TRBV11-1|NA|TRBJ1-1|once
TGTGCCAGCAGCTCTAGACAGCTGGGCACTGAAGCTTTCTTT
CASSSRQLGTEAFF
>TRBV9|TRBD2|TRBJ2-1|NA
TGTGCCAGCGGTGAGGCGGGAGGTCTCTGGCAGTTCTTC
CASGEAGGLWQFF
>TRBV19|TRBD1|TRBJ1-5|NA
TGTGCCAGCCCGGACAGGGGCAATCAGCCCCAGCATTTT
CASPDRGNQPQHF
>TRBV18|TRBD1|TRBJ1-4|NA
TGTGCCAGCTCTCCTTTATTACGTGGACAGGGGGCGAATGAAAAACTGTTTTTT
CASSPLLRGQGANEKLFF
>TRBV25-1|NA|TRBJ2-1|NA
TGTGCCAGCGGTCAGATGGGGAGTGAGCAGTTCTTC
CASGQMGSEQFF
>TRBV9|NA|TRBJ2-6|NA
TGTGCCAGCAGCGTAGCTCGGGTTGTCGGGGGAACTGGGGCCAACGTCCTGACTTTC
CASSVARVVGGTGANVLTF
>TRBV11-3|NA|TRBJ1-3|NA
TGTGCCAGCAGCTTAGATGGCAGCTCTGGAAACACCATATATTTT
CASSLDGSSGNTIYF
>TRBV7-6|NA|TRBJ1-2|few
TGTGCCAGCAGCTTAGCTGTCGGGGGAACGGCTAACTATGGCTACACCTTC
CASSLAVGGTANYGYTF
>TRBV7-2|TRBD2|TRBJ2-1|few
TGTGCCAGCAGCTTAGGTAGCGGGAATAATAATGAGCAGTTCTTC
CASSLGSGNNNEQFF
>TRBV29-1|TRBD1|TRBJ1-2|NA
TGCAGCGTACAACAGGGGGCGTACGGCTATGGCTACACCTTC
CSVQQGAYGYGYTF
>TRBV5-1|NA|TRBJ2-7|NA
TGCGCCAGCAGCTTGAACCAGGTAACCTACGAGCAGTACTTC
CASSLNQVTYEQYF
>TRBV6-5|TRBD1|TRBJ1-2|NA
TGTGCCAGCAGAGGGGACAGGGGACCCTATGGCTACACCTTC
CASRGDRGPYGYTF
>TRBV28|NA|TRBJ1-2|NA
TGTGCCAGCAGTTTAAGGACAGTCTATGGCTACACCTTC
CASSLRTVYGYTF
>TRBV30|NA|TRBJ2-7|once
TGTGCCTGGAGTGTAAGGCTCCGGGACGAGCAGTACTTC
CAWSVRLRDEQYF
>TRBV5-1|TRBD2|TRBJ2-1|NA
TGCGCCAGCAGGGCCACTAGCGGAAACAATGAGCAGTTCTTC
CASRATSGNNEQFF
>TRBV28|NA|TRBJ1-5|few
TGTGCCAGCAGTTTATTGGGGGTGCAGGGCGGGGGCAATCAGCCCCAGCATTTT
CASSLLGVQGGGNQPQHF
>TRBV19|TRBD1|TRBJ1-2|few
TGTGCCAGTAGGGACAGGGGTGACTATGGCTACACCTTC
CASRDRGDYGYTF
>TRBV6-4|NA|TRBJ1-1|NA
TGTGCCAGCAGTGCCGATTCCGGCACTGAAGCTTTCTTT
CASSADSGTEAFF
>TRBV5-5|TRBD1|TRBJ1-1|NA
TGTGCCAGCAGCCCAAGACAGGGACAGACTGAAGCTTTCTTT
CASSPRQGQTEAFF
>TRBV10-1|NA|TRBJ2-1|NA
TGCGCCCCCAGGGTCCCCTCAAATCGGTTCTTC
CAPRVPSNRFF
>TRBV27|TRBD1|TRBJ1-6|once
TGTGCCAGCAGACCGGGACAGGGGTTAAGATCTGTTTCACCCCTCCACTTT
CASRPGQGLRSVSPLHF
>TRBV12-5|TRBD2|TRBJ2-2|NA
TGTGCTAGTGGCACAACCAGCGGGAGTAACACCGGGGAGCTGTTTTTT
CASGTTSGSNTGELFF
>TRBV27|TRBD2|TRBJ2-7|NA
TGTGCCAGCAGTTTAGGGCTAGCGGGCCGCGAGCAGTACTTC
CASSLGLAGREQYF
>TRBV27|NA|TRBJ1-4|NA
TGTGCCAGCAGTGTCTGGAGAGGGGGACCTGAAAAACTGTTTTTT
CASSVWRGGPEKLFF
>TRBV11-3|TRBD1|TRBJ2-1|NA
TGTGCCAGCAGCTTATCCCAGGGGGCCCACAATGAGCAGTTCTTC
CASSLSQGAHNEQFF
>TRBV4-3|NA|TRBJ2-1|NA
TGCGCCAGCAGCTTATTCCGAGGTGCCAGAGGGAATGAGCAGTTCTTC
CASSLFRGARGNEQFF
>TRBV3-1/TRBV3-2|TRBD1|TRBJ1-3|NA
TGTGCCAGCAGCTCTTCCGGGACAGGCCATCCTTCGGGGGGAAACACCATATATTTT
CASSSSGTGHPSGGNTIYF
>TRBV6-5|NA|TRBJ1-1|NA
TGTGCCAGCAGTTACCACAGCGGGGGCACTGAAGCTTTCTTT
CASSYHSGGTEAFF
>TRBV11-2|TRBD1|TRBJ2-2|NA
TGTGCCAGCAGCCCGCCCGGACAGGGGAACACCGGGGAGCTGTTTTTT
CASSPPGQGNTGELFF
>TRBV7-9|TRBD1|TRBJ1-4|NA
TGTGCCAGCAGCTCGGGACAGTCCCTTGAAAAACTGTTTTTT
CASSSGQSLEKLFF
>TRBV28|NA|TRBJ1-1|few
TGTGCCAGCAGGACCCACAGGGTAAACACTGAAGCTTTCTTT
CASRTHRVNTEAFF
>TRBV6-5|TRBD2|TRBJ2-1|NA
TGTGCCAGCAGGCCCGGGAGGGCGGGTTACAATGAGCAGTTCTTC
CASRPGRAGYNEQFF
>TRBV11-2|NA|TRBJ2-1|NA
TGTGCCAGCACCCTAAGGGGGGGAGACCACTCCTACAATGAGCAGTTCTTC
CASTLRGGDHSYNEQFF
>TRBV2|TRBD2|TRBJ2-1|NA
TGTGCCAGCAGCCGGGAGGCGGGTTACAATGAGCAGTTCTTC
CASSREAGYNEQFF